The 26 T cell receptor beta chains reported below all come from one sample, sequenced in a study of control samples from healthy donors and cancer patients. Libraries were prepared by immunoSEQ multiplex PCR; TCRdb keeps only in-frame clonotypes and omits some of them. This sample has 150,000 to 200,000 clones, with about nine tenths found just once. Input material: blood. Receptor source: a woman in her thirties in good health.

The gene calls are TRBV19 and TRBJ1-2; 9 nucleotides agree with TRBD1. V shed 6 bases and J 5 bases; nucleotides not matched to a gene: 4. This CDR3 has 13 amino acids. Germline lookup yields CDR1 LNHDA and CDR2 SQIVND (reference sequence). CDR3 coding DNA: TGTGCCAGTAGCGACAGGGGGGGGTATGGCTACACCTTC. Its translation: CASSDRGGYGYTF. The whole variable domain, filled in from reference TRBV19 and TRBJ1-2, reads DGGITQSPKYLFRKEGQNVTLSCEQNLNHDAMYWYRQDPGQGLRLIYYSQIVNDFQKGDIAEGYSVSREKKESFPLTVTSAQKNPTAFYLCASSDRGGYGYTFGSGTRLTVV.

This clone was counted many times. CDR3 protein: CASRLDSFSYEQYF. CDR3 bases: TGCGCCAGCAGGTTAGACTCCTTCTCCTACGAGCAGTACTTC. V gene TRBV5-1 combines with J gene TRBJ2-7; D not certain. Germline assignment: CDR1 SGHRS and CDR2 YFSETQ. The CDR3 consists of 14 residues. Trimming cost V 5 bases and J 0 bases, with 12 bases left between them.

The chain links TRBV25-1 to TRBJ1-3; TRBD1 matches 7 bases. J gave up 2 bases and V 1 base, and 2 bases lay outside the gene matches. The CDR3 runs 15 residues. Germline-derived CDR1 and CDR2 are MGHDK and SYGVNS. The CDR3 region is CASSESGTAGNTIYF. CDR3 sequence (DNA): TGTGCCAGCAGTGAATCCGGGACAGCTGGAAACACCATATATTTT.

The genes are TRBV18 and TRBJ2-2; 11 nucleotides match TRBD1. V lost 5 bases, J lost 0 bases, and 2 bases stayed unmatched. The CDR3 runs 16 residues. The V gene's germline CDR1 is KGHSH and CDR2 LQKENI. In DNA form, the CDR3 reads TGTGCCAGCTCAGGACAGGGGGCCCCGAACACCGGGGAGCTGTTTTTT. Translation gives CASSGQGAPNTGELFF.

The chain uses TRBV6-2 or TRBV6-3 and TRBJ2-7; D may be TRBD1 or TRBD2 (6 bases each). Germline values: CDR1 MNHEY, CDR2 SVGEGT. The CDR3 has 15 amino acids. V was pared by 0 bases and J by 2 bases, with 11 bases between. Here the CDR3 reads CASSYSRGPPYEQYF. CDR3 DNA: TGTGCCAGCAGTTACTCACGGGGGCCTCCCTACGAGCAGTACTTC.

The chain has TRBV27 and TRBJ1-2, with D possibly being TRBD1 (6 bases). This CDR3 has 16 residues. Germline V gives CDR1 MNHEY, CDR2 SMNVEV (reference sequence). Trimming took 6 bases from V and 4 from J, leaving 21 bases between them. For the CDR3, the DNA is TGTGCCAGCAGCCCCGGGACACGTCGACACCCCTATGGCTACACCTTC. It is translated as CASSPGTRRHPYGYTF.

The chain couples TRBV19 to TRBJ1-5; D perhaps matches TRBD1 (5 bases). CDR1 is LNHDA, CDR2 SQIVND, per germline (reference sequence). The germline V and J ends were trimmed by 7 bases and 0 bases, with 10 bases remaining between them. The CDR3 spans 14 residues. The CDR3 nucleotides read TGTGCCAGTACCCCACAGGTTAGCAATCAGCCCCAGCATTTT. Its protein product is CASTPQVSNQPQHF.

This sequence joins TRBV6-5 and TRBJ1-6; TRBD1 agrees at 10 bases. CDR3 length: 15 residues. After removal of 6 bases from V and 7 bases from J, the junction contained 6 bases not matched to a gene. The germline gives CDR1 MNHEY, CDR2 SVGAGI. DNA of the CDR3: TGTGCCAGCAGCGATAGGGACAGGGGCAATTCACCCCTCCACTTT. This codes for CASSDRDRGNSPLHF.

On this clone itself: The sample carries other DNA sequences with the same CDR3. The gene calls are TRBV11-3 and TRBJ2-1, with D unresolved. V dropped 5 bases and J dropped 2 bases, with 7 bases sitting between them. The CDR3 is made up of 13 amino acids. Germline V gene sequence: CDR1 SGHNT, CDR2 YENEEA. The DNA for the CDR3 is TGTGCCAGCAGCCTCCTGACCTACAATGAGCAGTTCTTC. This translates into CASSLLTYNEQFF.

The rearrangement uses TRBV7-8 and TRBJ2-7; D ambiguous. With 3 bases removed from V and 6 bases from J, the gap between germline ends came to 9 bases. Per germline, CDR1 SGHVS and CDR2 FQNEAQ. This CDR3 comprises 12 residues. The CDR3 DNA is TGTGCCAGCAGCTTGGGTGTATTCGAGCAGTACTTC. Translated, it gives CASSLGVFEQYF.

The chain combines TRBV28 with TRBJ1-2, with D perhaps matching TRBD1 (5 bases). Germline V gene sequence: CDR1 MDHEN, CDR2 SYDVKM. Trimming shortened V by 5 bases and J by 1 base, and 8 bases separated the two germline ends. The length of the CDR3 is 13 residues. The CDR3 here is CASSKTVNYGYTF. CDR3 coding DNA: TGTGCCAGCAGTAAGACAGTTAACTATGGCTACACCTTC.

This chain connects TRBV6-2 or TRBV6-3 to TRBJ2-1, with TRBD2 identical over 9 bases. The CDR3 is 15 amino acids. Germline CDR1 reads MNHEY; CDR2 reads SVGEGT. The trim removed 6 bases at V and 5 bases at J, leaving 8 bases unmatched. CDR3 nucleotides: TGTGCCAGCAGCCGAAGCGGGAGGATAAACAATGAGCAGTTCTTC. Its protein product is CASSRSGRINNEQFF.

V usage is TRBV3-1 (or the pseudogene TRBV3-2) and J usage is TRBJ2-2; 7 bases map to TRBD1. The ends lost 1 base at V and 0 bases at J; junction bases unmatched: 8. CDR1 LGHDT and CDR2 YNNKEL come from the germline V gene (reference sequence). This CDR3 is 18 amino acids long. CDR3 in DNA: TGTGCCAGCAGCCAAGTTCTCCCCGGGACAGCGAACACCGGGGAGCTGTTTTTT. Amino acid sequence: CASSQVLPGTANTGELFF.

The chain joins TRBV5-3 to TRBJ2-1; D remains unclear. TRBV5-3 is filed as an ORF, its function uncertain. V lost 5 bases, J lost 6 bases, and 6 bases lay in between. The CDR3 has 11 residues. The chain's CDR3 is CARRRPNEQFF. In nucleotides, the CDR3 is TGTGCCAGAAGACGCCCCAATGAGCAGTTCTTC.

The chain couples TRBV7-9 to TRBJ2-6, with D unclear. The V end was cut by 2 bases, the J end by 2 bases, with 4 bases between. Germline V lookup: CDR1 SEHNR, CDR2 FQNEAQ (reference sequence). CDR3 size: 14 residues. The CDR3 nucleotides read TGTGCCAGCAGCTTAAGTGCTGGGGCCAACGTCCTGACTTTC. Translation: CASSLSAGANVLTF.

The chain combines TRBV6-2 or TRBV6-3 with TRBJ1-1; no definite D call. Trimming left V 2 bases short and J 0 bases short, with 19 bases between. Germline V CDR1 and CDR2: MNHEY, SVGEGT. This CDR3 contains 18 residues. CDR3 DNA sequence: TGTGCCAGCAGTTACCCGAGAGAGAGGGCTGGCGTGAACACTGAAGCTTTCTTT. It codes for CASSYPRERAGVNTEAFF.

This rearrangement joins TRBV28 to TRBJ1-5, with 11 nucleotides matching TRBD1. Trimming cost V 6 bases and J 0 bases; bases outside gene matches: 7. The CDR3 is 17 residues long. Germline V gene data show CDR1 as MDHEN and CDR2 as SYDVKM. In DNA form, the CDR3 reads TGTGCCAGCAGGTCGGGACAGGGGGTCTATAGCAATCAGCCCCAGCATTTT. Translating gives CASRSGQGVYSNQPQHF.

Regarding this clone: Other DNA variants within this sample encode the same CDR3. The CDR3 region has the DNA TGTGCCAGCAGTTATTCCGGGACAGGGGGCTACGAGCAGTACTTC. It translates to CASSYSGTGGYEQYF. The chain couples TRBV6-2 or TRBV6-3 to TRBJ2-7, with TRBD1 identical over 11 bases. The V and J ends lost 3 bases and 3 bases, in that order; junction bases with no gene match: 4. The CDR3 has 15 residues. CDR1 MNHEY and CDR2 SVGEGT come from the germline V gene.

The chain joins TRBV6-2 or TRBV6-3 to TRBJ2-5, with 12 bases fitting TRBD2. After removal of 4 bases from V and 5 bases from J, the junction contained 8 bases not matched to a gene. The CDR3 spans 16 residues. The germline CDR1 and CDR2 sequences are MNHEY and SVGEGT. Here the CDR3 reads CASSSVTSGSWETQYF. Written as DNA, the CDR3 is TGTGCCAGCAGTTCCGTGACTAGCGGGAGCTGGGAGACCCAGTACTTC.

This clone was seen only a few times. J is TRBJ2-1 and V is TRBV6-5, with D possibly matching TRBD1 (6 bases). The CDR3 sequence is 14 residues long. Germline V CDR1 and CDR2: MNHEY, SVGAGI. Trimming pared 5 bases from V and 3 bases from J, leaving 11 bases between. CDR3 loop: CASSTPTGYNEQFF. As DNA, the CDR3 is TGTGCCAGCAGTACTCCGACAGGCTACAATGAGCAGTTCTTC.

This sequence joins TRBV11-3 and TRBJ2-7; 7 positions match TRBD1. The CDR3 runs to 14 residues. Trimming cost V 2 bases and J 2 bases; bases outside gene matches: 3. The V gene's germline CDR1 is SGHNT and CDR2 YENEEA. CDR3 region: CASSLLQGTYEQYF. In DNA, the CDR3 is TGTGCCAGCAGCTTACTACAGGGGACCTACGAGCAGTACTTC.

The chain joins TRBV29-1 to TRBJ1-1; TRBD1 is a possible D gene (6 bases). This CDR3 is built from 12 residues. V dropped 4 bases and J dropped 4 bases, with 10 bases sitting between them. Germline CDR1 SQVTM, CDR2 ANQGSEA. The CDR3 sequence: CSVGTGTTEAFF. The CDR3 DNA sequence: TGCAGCGTTGGAACAGGGACCACTGAAGCTTTCTTT.

This clone was seen only once. The chain links TRBV27 to TRBJ2-2; TRBD2 aligns across 12 bases. The CDR3 consists of 17 residues. The V gene end was trimmed by 4 bases and the J gene end by 4 bases; junction bases not matched to a gene: 7. Germline loops: CDR1 MNHEY, CDR2 SMNVEV (reference sequence). CDR3 DNA: TGTGCCAGCAGTTGGGGCGGACTAGCGGGACCCACCGGGGAGCTGTTTTTT. Translation: CASSWGGLAGPTGELFF.

This rearrangement joins TRBV24-1 to TRBJ2-7; 7 bases agree with TRBD2. The germline V gene encodes CDR1 KGHDR and CDR2 SFDVKD. J gave up 3 bases and V 2 bases, and 0 bases lay outside the gene matches. The CDR3 runs 13 residues. The CDR3 DNA follows: TGTGCCACCAGTGATTGGGGGGGCTACGAGCAGTACTTC. Residues: CATSDWGGYEQYF.

This clone was picked up one time. The V and J genes are TRBV27 and TRBJ1-3; no definite D call. V was cut by 4 bases and J by 0 bases, with 13 bases left in between. This CDR3 is built from 16 residues. CDR1 and CDR2 (germline): MNHEY, SMNVEV (reference sequence). CDR3 DNA: TGTGCCAGCAGTTCGGGCATCTGGGCCTCTGGAAACACCATATATTTT. Residues: CASSSGIWASGNTIYF.

The chain has TRBV5-6 and TRBJ2-2; 12 bases line up with TRBD2. Germline CDR1 and CDR2: SGHDT and YYEEEE. The CDR3 extends over 16 amino acids. Unmatched junction bases numbered 4, after V lost 0 bases and J lost 7 bases. CDR3 in amino acids: CASSLGLAGAIGELFF. The CDR3 coding sequence is TGTGCCAGCAGCTTGGGACTAGCGGGAGCGATCGGGGAGCTGTTTTTT.